Listed here are 19 T cell receptor delta chains from one sample, sequenced in a study of gamma-delta T cells after stem cell transplantation. TCRdb redid clone calling on the RT-PCR reads using CATT. Counted here are around 6,700 delta-chain clones, about 23% occurring once; the ten biggest clones make up 15% to 20%. Specimen: gamma-delta T cells. The receptors were gathered from a human donor. It is not recorded whose cells these are; they may come from a transplant donor.

To note about this clone: It may be a read error: a sequence one base away is much more abundant. The sample carries other DNA sequences with the same CDR3. This sequence joins TRDV2 and TRDJ1; 8 nucleotides line up with TRDD3. Losses at the gene ends were 7 bases for V and 1 base for J; bases not matched to a gene: 13. CDR1 GEAIGNYY and CDR2 EKD come from the germline V gene. The CDR3 totals 16 residues. The CDR3 region is CACDAILGGGTDKLIF. CDR3 nucleotide sequence: TGTGCCTGCGATGCCATACTGGGGGGGGGCACCGATAAACTCATCTTT.

This clone was observed a handful of times. The rearrangement joins TRDV2 to TRDJ1, with 8 bases fitting TRDD3. Germline CDR1 GEAIGNYY, CDR2 EKD. Germline trimming cut 1 base from V and 1 base from J; bases unmatched to any gene: 13. The CDR3 extends over 18 amino acids. CDR3 sequence reads: CACDTLQSSTGGTDKLIF. The CDR3 nucleotides read TGTGCCTGTGACACTCTTCAATCCTCAACTGGGGGCACCGATAAACTCATCTTT.

The chain employs TRDV2 and TRDJ3; D is undetermined. The germline CDR1 and CDR2 sequences are GEAIGNYY and EKD. V was pared by 0 bases and J by 0 bases, with 11 bases between. There are 18 residues in the CDR3. The CDR3 region is CACDTVLAGSWDTRQMFF. The CDR3 DNA reads TGTGCCTGTGACACCGTTCTGGCTGGCTCCTGGGACACCCGACAGATGTTTTTC.

Within the sample, this clone is medium-sized. The gene calls are TRDV2 and TRDJ1; 9 bases are a match to TRDD3. Germline-derived CDR1 and CDR2 are GEAIGNYY and EKD. The trim removed 1 base at V and 5 bases at J, leaving 4 bases unmatched. The CDR3 has 14 residues. Written as DNA, the CDR3 is TGTGCCTGTGACACATTGGGGGATATGGATAAACTCATCTTT. This sequence encodes CACDTLGDMDKLIF.

Only a few counts were recorded for this clone. The chain couples TRDV2 to TRDJ3; a possible D gene is TRDD3 (6 bases). Germline CDR1 reads GEAIGNYY; CDR2 reads EKD. Trimming pared 2 bases from V and 4 bases from J, leaving 17 bases between. CDR3 length: 18 residues. CDR3 DNA sequence: TGTGCCTGTGACAGAGTTACTGGGAGCGAGTGGGACACCCGACAGATGTTTTTC. Its translation: CACDRVTGSEWDTRQMFF.

A remark on this clone: The junction shows a germline mismatch at one end, possibly a read error. Additional DNA sequences in this sample encode the identical CDR3. V and J are TRDV2 and TRDJ1, with 8 nucleotides matching TRDD3. This CDR3 comprises 16 residues. Germline loops: CDR1 GEAIGNYY, CDR2 EKD. The CDR3 region has the DNA TGTGCTTGTGACACCGTCTTACTGGGGGACACCGATAAACTCATCTTT. The encoded protein is CACDTVLLGDTDKLIF.

A remark on this clone: A much bigger clone sits one base away, suggesting this may be a read error. This chain joins TRDV2 and TRDJ1; 10 bases line up with TRDD3. CDR3 length: 16 residues. CDR1 GEAIGNYY and CDR2 EKD come from the germline V gene. CDR3 residues: CACDAWGIKGTEKLIF. CDR3 sequence (DNA): TGTGCCTGTGACGCCTGGGGGATAAAGGGCACCGAAAAACTCATCTTT.

This clone is judged medium-sized (0.01 to 0.1%). The chain has TRDV1 and TRDJ1; 7 bases agree with TRDD3. Germline-derived CDR1 and CDR2 are TSWWSYY and QGS. This CDR3 has 19 amino acids. J lost 0 bases, V lost 4 bases, and 17 bases had no gene match. The CDR3 coding sequence is TGTGCTCTTGGGGTTTACAATGGGGGACTTGTGGGCGACACCGATAAACTCATCTTT. Amino acids: CALGVYNGGLVGDTDKLIF.

By share of the sample, this clone is large. In the same sample, other DNA sequences code for this CDR3. This chain joins TRDV2 and TRDJ1; no clear D gene. V was pared by 3 bases and J by 4 bases, with 35 bases between. The CDR3 runs to 21 residues. Germline CDR1 reads GEAIGNYY; CDR2 reads EKD. CDR3 sequence reads: CACDSVRNAPSRSPRGDKLIF. CDR3 in DNA: TGTGCCTGTGACTCCGTCCGCAATGCTCCCTCTCGTTCCCCGAGGGGCGATAAACTCATCTTT.

By share, this clone counts as medium-sized (0.01 to 0.1%). The genes are TRDV2 and TRDJ1; 8 bases map to TRDD3. Germline-derived CDR1 and CDR2 are GEAIGNYY and EKD. The V gene end was trimmed by 3 bases and the J gene end by 2 bases; junction bases not matched to a gene: 4. The CDR3 totals 14 residues. DNA of the CDR3: TGTGCCTGTGACGCCCTGGGGGAGACCGATAAACTCATCTTT. It yields the protein CACDALGETDKLIF.

The chain couples TRDV2 to TRDJ1; D gene ambiguous. Germline V gene data show CDR1 as GEAIGNYY and CDR2 as EKD. There are 14 residues in the CDR3. Trimming shortened V by 0 bases and J by 5 bases, and 12 bases separated the two germline ends. CDR3 amino acids: CACDTVPISDKLIF. The CDR3 DNA is TGTGCCTGTGACACCGTGCCTATTAGTGATAAACTCATCTTT.

This clone was observed a few times. This chain links TRDV2 with TRDJ1; 11 bases map to TRDD3. The CDR3 totals 17 residues. Per the germline V gene, CDR1 is GEAIGNYY and CDR2 is EKD. Germline trimming cut 1 base from V and 8 bases from J; bases unmatched to any gene: 14. The CDR3 nucleotides are TGTGCCTGTGACACAATGGGGGATACGCCTGGTGACAAAAAACTCATCTTT. Its translation: CACDTMGDTPGDKKLIF.

Of note for this clone: One base away lies a much larger clone, so this may be a sequencing read error. The sample holds other DNA sequences that translate to the same CDR3. The V and J genes are TRDV2 and TRDJ3; a possible D gene is TRDD3 (6 bases). The CDR3 spans 21 residues. In germline, CDR1 is GEAIGNYY, CDR2 EKD. CDR3: CACDTVDRDNLGSWDTRQMFF. CDR3 nucleotide sequence: TGTGCCTGTGACACCGTAGACAGGGATAATTTGGGATCATGGGATACCCGACAGATGTTTTTC.

This chain joins TRDV1 and TRDJ1; TRDD3 matches at 8 bases. Germline CDR1 and CDR2: TSWWSYY and QGS. Losses at the gene ends were 0 bases for V and 0 bases for J; bases not matched to a gene: 6. The CDR3 contains 17 residues. In DNA form, the CDR3 reads TGTGCTCTTGGGGAACTTATGGGGGATCGGTACACCGATAAACTCATCTTT. Its protein is CALGELMGDRYTDKLIF.

This clone was seen only a few times. The chain carries TRDV2 and TRDJ1; 9 positions agree with TRDD3. Per the germline V gene, CDR1 is GEAIGNYY and CDR2 is EKD. Unmatched junction bases numbered 8, after V lost 0 bases and J lost 4 bases. The CDR3 extends over 16 amino acids. CDR3 nucleotides: TGTGCCTGTGACACCGCGAGCATGGGGGATAACGATAAACTCATCTTT. The encoded protein is CACDTASMGDNDKLIF.

Comments on this clone: Since a much larger clone is just one base distant, this may be a read error. The chain joins TRDV2 to TRDJ3; 7 bases map to TRDD3. The CDR3 loop spans 23 amino acids. The germline CDR1 and CDR2 sequences are GEAIGNYY and EKD. V was pared by 0 bases and J by 0 bases, with 19 bases of the junction left unmatched. CDR3 sequence (DNA): TGTGCCTGTGACACCGTTAGGAGTGGGGCTGGGGGTCACAGCTCCTGGGACACCCGACAGATGTTTTTC. The encoded protein is CACDTVRSGAGGHSSWDTRQMFF.

The gene calls are TRDV2 and TRDJ1, with 13 nucleotides matching TRDD3. The CDR3 spans 18 residues. The V and J ends lost 3 bases and 0 bases, in that order; junction bases with no gene match: 9. Germline assignment: CDR1 GEAIGNYY and CDR2 EKD. CDR3 loop: CACDPVLGDTRNTDKLIF. In DNA form, the CDR3 reads TGTGCCTGTGACCCCGTACTGGGGGATACGCGAAACACCGATAAACTCATCTTT.

This rearrangement joins TRDV2 to TRDJ1; 9 bases match TRDD3. The length of the CDR3 is 14 residues. Germline CDR1 reads GEAIGNYY; CDR2 reads EKD. With V trimmed by 3 bases and J by 7 bases, 8 bases remained unmatched. CDR3 sequence: CACDEVGDKGKLIF. The CDR3 nucleotides are TGTGCCTGTGACGAAGTGGGGGATAAAGGTAAACTCATCTTT.

This clone was counted only a few times. V gene TRDV2 combines with J gene TRDJ1; 13 bases are a match to TRDD3. CDR1 and CDR2 (germline): GEAIGNYY, EKD. The CDR3 is 16 amino acids. The trim removed 3 bases at V and 4 bases at J, leaving 7 bases unmatched. For the CDR3, the DNA is TGTGCCTGTGACTCCATTACTGGGGGATACGACGATAAACTCATCTTT. Amino acids: CACDSITGGYDDKLIF.